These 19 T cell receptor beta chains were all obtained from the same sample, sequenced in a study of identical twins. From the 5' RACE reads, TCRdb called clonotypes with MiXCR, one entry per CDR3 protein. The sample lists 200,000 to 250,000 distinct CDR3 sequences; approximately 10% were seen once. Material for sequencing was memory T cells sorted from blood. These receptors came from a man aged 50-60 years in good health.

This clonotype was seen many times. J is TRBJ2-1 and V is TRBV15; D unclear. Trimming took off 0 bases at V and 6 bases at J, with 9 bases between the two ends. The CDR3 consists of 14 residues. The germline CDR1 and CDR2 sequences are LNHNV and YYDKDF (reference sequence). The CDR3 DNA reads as TGTGCCACCAGCAGAGATCTATTGGCCAATGAGCAGTTCTTC. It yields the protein CATSRDLLANEQFF.

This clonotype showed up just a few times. Written as DNA, the CDR3 is TGCGCCAGCATGGTAGTTATGAACACTGAAGCTTTCTTT. It codes for CASMVVMNTEAFF. The chain carries TRBV5-1 and TRBJ1-1; unclear D gene. The germline CDR1 and CDR2 sequences are SGHRS and YFSETQ. V was pared by 6 bases and J by 0 bases, with 9 bases between. The length of the CDR3 is 13 residues.

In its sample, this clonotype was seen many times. This chain's CDR3 is CAYGGDTQYF. The CDR3 DNA reads TGTGCATACGGGGGGGATACGCAGTATTTT. This chain uses TRBV10-3 with TRBJ2-3; 7 bases fit TRBD2. This CDR3 is 10 amino acids long. Looked up from germline, CDR1 is ENHRY and CDR2 is SYGVKD.

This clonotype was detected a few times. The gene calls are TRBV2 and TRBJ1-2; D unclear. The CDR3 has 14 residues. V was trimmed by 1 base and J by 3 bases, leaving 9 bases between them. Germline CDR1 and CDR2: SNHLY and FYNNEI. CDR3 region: CASSEGQAYYGYTF. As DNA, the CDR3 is TGTGCCAGCAGTGAAGGGCAGGCTTACTATGGCTACACCTTC.

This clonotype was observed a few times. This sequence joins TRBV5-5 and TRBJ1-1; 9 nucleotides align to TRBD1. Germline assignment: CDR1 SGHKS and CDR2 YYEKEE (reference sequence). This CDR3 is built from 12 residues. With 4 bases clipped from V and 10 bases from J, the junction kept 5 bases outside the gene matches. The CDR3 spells CASSRDRVVAFF. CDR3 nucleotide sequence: TGTGCCAGCAGCCGGGACAGGGTGGTAGCTTTCTTT.

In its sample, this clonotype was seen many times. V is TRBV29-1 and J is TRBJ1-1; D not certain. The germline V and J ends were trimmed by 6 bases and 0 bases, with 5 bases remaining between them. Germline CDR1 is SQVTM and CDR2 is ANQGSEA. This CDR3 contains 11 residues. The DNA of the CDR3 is TGCAGCGTAGGCATGAACACTGAAGCTTTCTTT. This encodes CSVGMNTEAFF.

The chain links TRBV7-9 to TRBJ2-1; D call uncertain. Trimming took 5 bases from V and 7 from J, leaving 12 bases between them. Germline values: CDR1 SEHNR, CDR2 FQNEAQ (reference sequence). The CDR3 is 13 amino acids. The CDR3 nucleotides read TGTGCCAGCAGCCCCTCCGACCCGAATGAGCAGTTCTTC. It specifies CASSPSDPNEQFF. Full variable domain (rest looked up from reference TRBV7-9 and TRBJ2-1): DTGVSQNPRHKITKRGQNVTFRCDPISEHNRLYWYRQTLGQGPEFLTYFQNEAQLEKSRLLSDRFSAERPKGSFSTLEIQRTEQGDSAMYLCASSPSDPNEQFFGPGTRLTVL.

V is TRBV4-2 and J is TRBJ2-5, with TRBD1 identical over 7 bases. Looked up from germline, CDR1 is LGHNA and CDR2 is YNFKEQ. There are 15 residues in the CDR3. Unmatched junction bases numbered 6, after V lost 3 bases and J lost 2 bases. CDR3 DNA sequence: TGTGCCAGCAGCCAGCGACAGGGAATACAAGAGACCCAGTACTTC. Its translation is CASSQRQGIQETQYF.

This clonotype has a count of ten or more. The chain's CDR3 is CASSPRVKPDGELFF. The CDR3 DNA reads as TGTGCCAGCAGTCCTCGGGTAAAACCGGACGGGGAGCTGTTTTTT. The rearrangement links TRBV28 to TRBJ2-2; unclear D gene. Germline V gene data show CDR1 as MDHEN and CDR2 as SYDVKM. The germline V and J ends were trimmed by 5 bases and 7 bases, with 17 bases remaining between them. CDR3 length: 15 residues.

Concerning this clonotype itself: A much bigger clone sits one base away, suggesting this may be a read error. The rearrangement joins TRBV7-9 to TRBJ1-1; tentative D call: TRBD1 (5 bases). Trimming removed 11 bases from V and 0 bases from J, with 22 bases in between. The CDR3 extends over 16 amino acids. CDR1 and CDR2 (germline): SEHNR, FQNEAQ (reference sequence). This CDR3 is CAGPGEGRGLNTEAFF. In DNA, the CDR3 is TGTGCCGGCCCGGGCGAAGGGAGGGGTTTGAACACTGAAGCTTTCTTT.

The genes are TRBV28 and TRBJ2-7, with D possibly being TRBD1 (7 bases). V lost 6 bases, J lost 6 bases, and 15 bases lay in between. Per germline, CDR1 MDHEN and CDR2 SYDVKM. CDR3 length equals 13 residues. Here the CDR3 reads CASSWGTAGEQYF. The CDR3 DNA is TGTGCCAGCAGCTGGGGGACAGCGGGCGAGCAGTACTTC. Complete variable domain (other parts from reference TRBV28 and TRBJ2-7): DVKVTQSSRYLVKRTGEKVFLECVQDMDHENMFWYRQDPGLGLRLIYFSYDVKMKEKGDIPEGYSVSREKKERFSLILESASTNQTSMYLCASSWGTAGEQYFGPGTRLTVT.

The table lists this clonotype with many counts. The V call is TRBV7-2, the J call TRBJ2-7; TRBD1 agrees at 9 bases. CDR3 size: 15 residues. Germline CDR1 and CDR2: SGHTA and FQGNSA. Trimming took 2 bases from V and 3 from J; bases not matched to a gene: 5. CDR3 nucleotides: TGTGCCAGCAGCTTAACCAGGGGACAGGGCTACGAGCAGTACTTC. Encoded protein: CASSLTRGQGYEQYF.

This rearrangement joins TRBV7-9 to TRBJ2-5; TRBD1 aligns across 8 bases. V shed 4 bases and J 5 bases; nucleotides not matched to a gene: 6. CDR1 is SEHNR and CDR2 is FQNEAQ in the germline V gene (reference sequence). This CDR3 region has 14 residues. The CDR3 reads CASSSTGERETQYF. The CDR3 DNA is TGTGCCAGCAGCTCGACAGGGGAGCGGGAGACCCAGTACTTC.

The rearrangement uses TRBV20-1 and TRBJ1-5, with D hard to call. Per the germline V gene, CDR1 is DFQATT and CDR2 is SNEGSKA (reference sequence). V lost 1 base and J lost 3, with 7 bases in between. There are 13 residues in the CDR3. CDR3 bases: TGCAGTGCTAGAGTGCAGCCCAATCAGCCCCAGCATTTT. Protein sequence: CSARVQPNQPQHF.

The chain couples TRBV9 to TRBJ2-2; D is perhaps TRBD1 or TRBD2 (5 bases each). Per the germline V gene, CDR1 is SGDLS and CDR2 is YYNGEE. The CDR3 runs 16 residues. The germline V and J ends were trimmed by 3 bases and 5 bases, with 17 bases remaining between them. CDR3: CASSGRESRVTGELFF. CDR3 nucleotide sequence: TGTGCCAGCAGCGGACGGGAATCCAGGGTAACCGGGGAGCTGTTTTTT.

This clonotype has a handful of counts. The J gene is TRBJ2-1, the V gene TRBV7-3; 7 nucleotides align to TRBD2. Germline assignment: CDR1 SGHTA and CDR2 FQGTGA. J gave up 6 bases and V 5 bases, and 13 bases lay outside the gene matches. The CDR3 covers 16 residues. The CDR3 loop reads CASSPAGRESLNEQFF. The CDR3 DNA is TGTGCCAGCAGCCCAGCTGGGCGGGAGTCCCTCAATGAGCAGTTCTTC. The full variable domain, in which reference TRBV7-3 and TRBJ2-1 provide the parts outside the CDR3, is GAGVSQTPSNKVTEKGKYVELRCDPISGHTALYWYRQSLGQGPEFLIYFQGTGAADDSGLPNDRFFAVRPEGSVSTLKIQRTERGDSAVYLCASSPAGRESLNEQFFGPGTRLTVL.

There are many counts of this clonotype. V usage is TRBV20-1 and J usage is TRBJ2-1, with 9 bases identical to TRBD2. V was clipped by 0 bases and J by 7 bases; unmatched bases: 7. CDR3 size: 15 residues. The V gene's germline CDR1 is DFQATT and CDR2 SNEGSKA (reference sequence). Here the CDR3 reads CSARDGAGGSNEQFF. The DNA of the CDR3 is TGCAGTGCTAGAGATGGGGCGGGAGGGTCGAATGAGCAGTTCTTC.

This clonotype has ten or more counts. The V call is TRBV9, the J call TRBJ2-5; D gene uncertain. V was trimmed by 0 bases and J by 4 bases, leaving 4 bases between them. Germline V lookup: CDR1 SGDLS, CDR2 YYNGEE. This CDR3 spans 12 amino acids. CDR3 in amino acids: CASSVDGETQYF. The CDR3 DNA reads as TGTGCCAGCAGCGTAGATGGAGAGACCCAGTACTTC.

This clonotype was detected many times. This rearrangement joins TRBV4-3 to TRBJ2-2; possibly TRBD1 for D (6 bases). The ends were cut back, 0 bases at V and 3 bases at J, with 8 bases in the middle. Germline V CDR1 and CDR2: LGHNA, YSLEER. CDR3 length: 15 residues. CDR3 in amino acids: CASSQEGGYTGELFF. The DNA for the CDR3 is TGCGCCAGCAGCCAAGAAGGGGGATACACCGGGGAGCTGTTTTTT.